Below are 29 T cell receptor beta chains sequenced from a single sample in a study of technical replicates of blood from several donors. Measured with immunoSEQ multiplex PCR; TCRdb has only the in-frame clones, and not every one. The sample shows about 69,000 clones, approximately 89% of them seen only once. Sequencing was performed on PBMCs. These receptors were collected from a human donor in good health. Some clones in this sample may be carry-over from other donors' samples.

V usage is TRBV18 and J usage is TRBJ2-7; weak D call: TRBD1 (5 bases). The CDR3 length is 14 residues. With 2 bases removed from V and 2 bases from J, the gap between germline ends came to 10 bases. Germline values: CDR1 KGHSH, CDR2 LQKENI. The CDR3 nucleotides are TGTGCCAGCTCACCAGGGCAGGGCGCCTACGAGCAGTACTTC. It is translated as CASSPGQGAYEQYF.

This chain uses TRBV7-9 with TRBJ1-1; D is unclear. Looked up from germline, CDR1 is SEHNR and CDR2 is FQNEAQ (reference sequence). V shed 4 bases and J shed 0 bases, with 6 bases lying between them. This CDR3 has 13 amino acids. DNA of the CDR3: TGTGCCAGCAGCTCGGGGATGAACACTGAAGCTTTCTTT. It is translated as CASSSGMNTEAFF.

The gene calls are TRBV11-1 and TRBJ2-7, with D possibly TRBD1 on 6 matching bases. Germline CDR1 reads SGHAT; CDR2 reads FQDESV (reference sequence). The CDR3 is 16 residues long. Trimming took 1 base from V and 4 from J, leaving 17 bases between them. This chain's CDR3 is CASSLEGRQGLYEQYF. The CDR3 region has the DNA TGTGCCAGCAGCTTAGAAGGTCGGCAGGGGCTTTACGAGCAGTACTTC.

The J gene is TRBJ2-7, the V gene TRBV2, with D possibly being TRBD2 (6 bases). V was trimmed by 9 bases and J by 0 bases, leaving 12 bases between them. The germline CDR1 and CDR2 sequences are SNHLY and FYNNEI. This CDR3 is 13 amino acids long. CDR3 coding DNA: TGTGCCAGTCGAAGCGGGTCCTCCTACGAGCAGTACTTC. It yields the protein CASRSGSSYEQYF. The variable domain in full, with the rest retrieved from reference TRBV2 and TRBJ2-7, is EPEVTQTPSHQVTQMGQEVILRCVPISNHLYFYWYRQILGQKVEFLVSFYNNEISEKSEIFDDQFSVERPDGSNFTLKIRSTKLEDSAMYFCASRSGSSYEQYFGPGTRLTVT.

The chain links TRBV19 to TRBJ1-2; perhaps TRBD1 as D (5 bases). Germline lookup yields CDR1 LNHDA and CDR2 SQIVND (reference sequence). V lost 5 bases and J lost 4, with 11 bases in between. The CDR3 extends over 13 amino acids. The CDR3 nucleotides are TGTGCCAGTAGTCCCAGGGTCGGCTATGGCTACACCTTC. Translated, it gives CASSPRVGYGYTF.

This chain connects TRBV30 to TRBJ2-7; 11 bases match TRBD1. Germline loops: CDR1 GTSNPN, CDR2 SVGIG (reference sequence). V lost 1 base, J lost 5 bases, and 7 bases stayed unmatched. This CDR3 region has 15 residues. The CDR3, as DNA: TGTGCCTGGAGTGAGGGGACAGGGGGTATGGACGAGCAGTACTTC. Amino acids: CAWSEGTGGMDEQYF.

The rearrangement uses TRBV28 and TRBJ2-2, with TRBD2 matching 11 bases. Germline V gene lookup returns CDR1 MDHEN and CDR2 SYDVKM. The V segment lost 1 base and the J segment 8 bases; nucleotides outside the gene matches: 6. The CDR3 consists of 16 residues. The CDR3 nucleotides are TGTGCCAGCAGTTTATATACTAGCGGGAGCGAGGGGGAGCTGTTTTTT. This encodes CASSLYTSGSEGELFF.

This clone was observed a few times. CDR3 sequence: CASHEGNQPQHF. CDR3 in DNA: TGTGCCAGTCACGAGGGCAATCAGCCCCAGCATTTT. The gene calls are TRBV19 and TRBJ1-5; no reliable D call. This CDR3 is 12 amino acids long. From germline, CDR1 is LNHDA and CDR2 SQIVND (reference sequence). Deletions cut 8 bases from V and 2 bases from J, with 7 bases between.

The chain couples TRBV5-6 to TRBJ2-3, with 7 bases matching TRBD2. Trimming removed 4 bases from V and 8 bases from J; junction bases left unmatched: 13. CDR1 is SGHDT and CDR2 is YYEEEE in the germline V gene. CDR3 length equals 15 residues. CDR3 coding DNA: TGTGCCAGCAGCCCGACTAGCATTGGGGCCGGTACGCAGTATTTT. Translation gives CASSPTSIGAGTQYF.

CDR3 sequence reads: CASSPPTGNSPLHF. CDR3 coding DNA: TGTGCCAGCAGTCCACCGACAGGTAATTCACCCCTCCACTTT. This rearrangement joins TRBV6-6 to TRBJ1-6; maybe TRBD1 (6 bases). V lost 5 bases, J lost 6 bases, and 11 bases lay in between. This CDR3 is built from 14 residues. CDR1 and CDR2 from the germline V gene are MNHNY and SVGAGI (reference sequence).

Only one count was recorded for this clone. V and J are TRBV6-5 and TRBJ1-2; D is perhaps TRBD1 (6 bases). There are 14 residues in the CDR3. Germline CDR1 and CDR2: MNHEY and SVGAGI. Between the trimmed V and J ends, which lost 6 bases and 4 bases, there was a span of 15 bases. The CDR3 DNA reads as TGTGCCAGCAGGCCCACCGCAGGGGTCTATGGCTACACCTTC. It translates to CASRPTAGVYGYTF.

On this clone: Here the CDR3 omits its conserved ending phenylalanine or tryptophan, so a read error is the likely source. The limits of the CDR3 on the DNA are not certain, so only TCRdb's listed CDR3 is given. The chain combines TRBV9 with TRBJ1-3. From germline, CDR1 is SGDLS and CDR2 YYNGEE. A total of 10 residues make up the CDR3, ends included. The CDR3 loop reads CASSVEPSGV.

The rearrangement uses TRBV5-5 and TRBJ2-7; 10 bases are a match to TRBD2. The J segment lost 0 bases and the V segment lost 4 bases, leaving 7 bases of the junction unmatched. CDR3 length equals 16 residues. Germline V gene lookup returns CDR1 SGHKS and CDR2 YYEKEE (reference sequence). CDR3 coding DNA: TGTGCCAGCAGCGCGGGACTAGCGCTCAGCTCCTACGAGCAGTACTTC. Its translation: CASSAGLALSSYEQYF.

This clone was recorded only once. V usage is TRBV11-2 and J usage is TRBJ1-6; D uncertain. CDR1 and CDR2 from the germline V gene are SGHAT and FQNNGV. This CDR3 contains 17 residues. The germline V and J ends were trimmed by 5 bases and 6 bases, with 20 bases remaining between them. The CDR3: CASSPIFGVDVNSPLHF. The DNA for the CDR3 is TGTGCCAGCAGCCCAATCTTCGGGGTTGATGTTAATTCACCCCTCCACTTT.

This clone has only a few counts. This sequence joins TRBV6-1 and TRBJ2-7; tentative D call: TRBD1 (5 bases). This CDR3 comprises 12 residues. V lost 10 bases, J lost 1 base, and 11 bases lay in between. Germline CDR1 and CDR2: MNHNS and SASEGT. CDR3 nucleotide sequence: TGTGCCATAAAGACAGTTTCCTACGAGCAGTACTTC. Translation gives CAIKTVSYEQYF.

J is TRBJ2-1 and V is TRBV30; 8 bases are a match to TRBD2. The J segment lost 4 bases and the V segment lost 0 bases, leaving 5 bases of the junction unmatched. CDR3 length: 15 residues. CDR1 is GTSNPN, CDR2 SVGIG, per germline (reference sequence). CDR3 in DNA: TGTGCCTGGAGTGTGGTCACTAGCGGTTACAATGAGCAGTTCTTC. This codes for CAWSVVTSGYNEQFF.

The CDR3 protein is CASSLGTSGRQVNEQFF. In DNA form, the CDR3 reads TGCGCCAGCAGCTTGGGGACTAGCGGGAGGCAAGTCAATGAGCAGTTCTTC. This rearrangement joins TRBV5-1 to TRBJ2-1; 14 bases are a match to TRBD2. Per germline, CDR1 SGHRS and CDR2 YFSETQ. V lost 0 bases and J lost 6; bases outside the gene matches: 5. This CDR3 comprises 17 residues.

This clone is a singleton in its sample. V gene TRBV29-1 combines with J gene TRBJ1-2, with 7 bases matching TRBD1. Germline V CDR1 and CDR2: SQVTM, ANQGSEA. Germline trimming cut 7 bases from V and 8 bases from J; bases unmatched to any gene: 7. This CDR3 has 11 residues. The CDR3 sequence: CSAGTDLGYTF. The CDR3 DNA sequence: TGCAGCGCTGGGACAGACTTAGGCTACACCTTC.

V gene TRBV7-9 combines with J gene TRBJ2-5, with D perhaps TRBD1 (5 bases). The CDR3 has 15 amino acids. Germline lookup yields CDR1 SEHNR and CDR2 FQNEAQ (reference sequence). The V end lost 0 bases, the J end lost 1 base, and 9 bases lay between the germline ends. In DNA form, the CDR3 reads TGTGCCAGCAGCTTAGCGCTGACAGCCCAAGAGACCCAGTACTTC. Its protein is CASSLALTAQETQYF.

Written as DNA, the CDR3 is TGTGCCAGCAGCTTACTTGGGGGCGGTGCTGCCTACGAGCAGTACTTC. Translating gives CASSLLGGGAAYEQYF. The rearrangement links TRBV7-2 to TRBJ2-7; TRBD1 is a possible D gene (6 bases). CDR1 is SGHTA and CDR2 is FQGNSA in the germline V gene. CDR3 length: 16 amino acids. V dropped 2 bases and J dropped 2 bases, with 16 bases sitting between them.

V gene TRBV29-1 combines with J gene TRBJ2-1, with 12 nucleotides matching TRBD2. CDR1 is SQVTM, CDR2 ANQGSEA, per germline. V lost 4 bases, J lost 7 bases, and 5 bases stayed unmatched. This CDR3 contains 14 residues. The CDR3 DNA is TGCAGCGTTGTGCTAGCGGGAGGGAGGAATGAGCAGTTCTTC. Amino acids: CSVVLAGGRNEQFF.

The chain is built from TRBV5-6 and TRBJ2-5; D possibly corresponds to TRBD2 (5 bases). Germline V CDR1 and CDR2: SGHDT, YYEEEE. CDR3 length equals 17 residues. V was shortened by 0 bases and J by 0 bases, with 15 bases between the two germline ends. The CDR3 protein is CASSLAARDFHQETQYF. CDR3 bases: TGTGCCAGCAGCTTGGCCGCCCGGGATTTTCACCAAGAGACCCAGTACTTC.

The rearrangement joins TRBV6-1 to TRBJ2-7; 7 positions match TRBD1. The V segment lost 1 base and the J segment 4 bases; nucleotides outside the gene matches: 1. The CDR3 consists of 13 residues. CDR1 and CDR2 (germline): MNHNS, SASEGT. As DNA, the CDR3 is TGTGCCAGCAGTGAAGAGGGGGCGTACGAGCAGTACTTC. This translates into CASSEEGAYEQYF.

This clone was counted once. This CDR3 reads CASSSTGQIYNEQFF. The CDR3, as DNA: TGTGCCAGTAGTTCTACCGGACAGATCTACAATGAGCAGTTCTTC. The chain uses TRBV19 and TRBJ2-1; a possible D gene is TRBD1 (6 bases). Germline V CDR1 and CDR2: LNHDA, SQIVND (reference sequence). With 5 bases removed from V and 3 bases from J, the gap between germline ends came to 14 bases. The CDR3 is made up of 15 amino acids.

This clone was seen a single time. The chain recombines TRBV27 with TRBJ2-7; TRBD2 agrees at 7 bases. J was trimmed by 4 bases and V by 0 bases; bases with no gene match: 6. Per the germline V gene, CDR1 is MNHEY and CDR2 is SMNVEV (reference sequence). The CDR3 spans 15 residues. CDR3 protein: CASSLSSGTNYEQYF. In DNA, the CDR3 is TGTGCCAGCAGTTTATCAAGCGGGACTAATTACGAGCAGTACTTC.

The chain employs TRBV5-1 and TRBJ1-2, with 7 nucleotides matching TRBD1. The germline V gene encodes CDR1 SGHRS and CDR2 YFSETQ. V was pared by 3 bases and J by 4 bases, with 6 bases of the junction left unmatched. This CDR3 comprises 14 residues. The CDR3 protein is CASSWSDRVYGYTF. In DNA, the CDR3 is TGCGCCAGCAGCTGGTCCGACAGGGTCTATGGCTACACCTTC.

The chain uses TRBV7-6 and TRBJ2-3; weak D call: TRBD1 (6 bases). Germline V gene sequence: CDR1 SGHVS, CDR2 FNYEAQ. With 7 bases removed from V and 0 bases from J, the gap between germline ends came to 14 bases. This CDR3 spans 15 amino acids. This CDR3 is CASTLGGLSTDTQYF. The CDR3 bases are TGTGCCAGCACCCTTGGGGGCCTCAGCACAGATACGCAGTATTTT.

The J gene is TRBJ1-3, the V gene TRBV5-1, with 7 bases that match TRBD1. Germline V gene data show CDR1 as SGHRS and CDR2 as YFSETQ. Trimming at V came to 0 bases and at J to 0 bases, leaving 3 bases not matched to a gene. The CDR3 consists of 16 residues. The CDR3 loop is CASSLETGSSGNTIYF. The CDR3 nucleotides are TGCGCCAGCAGCTTGGAGACAGGGAGCTCTGGAAACACCATATATTTT.

The chain links TRBV6-5 to TRBJ2-2; 7 bases fit TRBD2. Looked up from germline, CDR1 is MNHEY and CDR2 is SVGAGI. This CDR3 spans 13 amino acids. CDR3 loop: CAVGGSNTGELFF. The CDR3 DNA sequence: TGTGCTGTGGGGGGGTCGAACACCGGGGAGCTGTTTTTT.